This T cell receptor (beta chain) was sequenced in a study of T cells in Graves' hyperthyroidism and ophthalmopathy (dated by TCRdb to between 2018 and 2020). At the level of the whole study: Peripheral blood samples were taken at initial diagnosis, before any treatment was given. The paper describes TCR Vbeta CDR3 sequencing of 140 or so peripheral blood samples, made up of roughly 40 ophthalmopathy patients, some 76 hyperthyroidism patients and roughly 17 progressor patients. In roughly six Graves' hyperthyroidism patients, the study also compared T-cell repertoires from thyroid tissue with T-cell repertoires from blood. The 90 to 100 discovery patients were randomly divided into training and test sets at a 7:3 ratio. Prospective prediction of ophthalmopathy was tested in an independent validation cohort consisting of 18 hyperthyroidism patients and around 16 patients who later progressed to ophthalmopathy. TCR V-J signatures able to tell the groups apart were searched for in a discovery cohort of some 97 patients, of whom around 42 had Graves' ophthalmopathy and roughly 59 had stable Graves' hyperthyroidism. After blood sampling, hyperthyroidism patients were treated with methimazole at a starting dose of 30 mg daily, and ophthalmopathy patients were treated with high-dose intravenous methylprednisolone. What the research found in general, with its limitations: Sample size was not statistically predetermined, and blinding of investigators to group allocation was not performed. In validation, progression to ophthalmopathy was predicted by the model with nearly 71% sensitivity and roughly 76% specificity, a median of about 6.8 months before onset. Most expanded thyroid clonotypes (frequency above 0.001) were also found in blood, which suggests that blood repertoires may mirror thyroid immune responses. Ophthalmopathy was separated from stable hyperthyroidism by a 13 V-J signature model, with 87.88% sensitivity and about 81% specificity obtained in cross-validation and 80%/75% obtained in testing.

TCR beta CDR3 regions were amplified from RNA transcripts. The first round of RT-PCR for the TCR CDR3 was performed with the HTBI primer set and the Qiagen OneStep RT-PCR kit. Libraries were constructed in a second round of multiplex PCR, after which size selection and purification were performed. Sequencing of the libraries was done on an Illumina HiSeq2000 using paired-end 100 bp reads. As for the original processing: SOAPnuke was used to process the raw data, throwing out any read that contained adapters or uncalled bases, had a mean Phred below 15, or lacked an exact constant-primer or identifier match. High-quality paired reads were merged with COPE v1.2.5, and unique nucleotide sequences were defined as clonotypes. MiTCR v1.1 was used to align the clonotypes against IMGT TRBV, TRBD and TRBJ reference segments. Analysis was restricted to V-J combinations with a frequency above 0.0001, which covered just over 98% of repertoires. A TCS score was defined as the ratio of F50 (clonal expansion) to E x V (chaos), with BLOSUM62-based TCRdist applied between CDR3 peptides within each V-J. Welch's t-statistics and random forest reduced fewer than 600 V-J features to roughly 13, which were used in a naive Bayes classifier (R e1071). In TCRdb, the public reads were trimmed at Q25 with fastp and aligned with MiXCR, with productive beta chains retained. Each CDR3 protein appears once, grouped with its most common genes and DNA. The V and J calls here are based on TCRdb, not the publication. The sample table contains fewer than 500,000 distinct CDR3 sequences; only one count was recorded for roughly 14% of them. The top ten clonotypes cover less than 15% of the sample.

Ophthalmopathy patients had moderately to severely active disease, with a Clinical Activity Score of 3 or more, a NOSPECS grade of 4 or more, and a disease duration of less than 3 months. Any patient with an uncontrolled infection, another autoimmune disease, pregnancy or lactation was excluded. Diagnoses were established on the basis of clinical symptoms, serum thyroxine and TRAb, thyroid ultrasound, and orbital computed tomography. PBMCs were separated from about 10 ml of fresh peripheral blood using Ficoll-Paque density gradient centrifugation. Trizol reagent was used to extract total RNA, and RNA quality was then checked on an Agilent 2100 Bioanalyzer. Based on the germline V gene, the CDR1 and CDR2 sequences are SQVTM and ANQGSEA. Including cysteine and phenylalanine, the CDR3 has 14 amino acids. This entry keeps only the CDR3 DNA: 42 bases, framed from base 1. V was cut back by 3 bases and J by 2 bases, leaving a gap of 14 bases between them.

This clonotype showed up many times. Its antigen is still unknown. No per-base quality is available; no much larger clone lies one base away. This sequence originates from a man aged 18-30 years with Graves' ophthalmopathy. Sequencing was performed on blood. The V and J genes are TRBV29-1 and TRBJ2-7, with the D segment possibly TRBD1 or TRBD2, each aligning over 7 bases. The DNA is as follows: TGCAGCGTTGAGGCAGGGAGGGGGCCCTACGAGCAGTACTTC. It translates as CSVEAGRGPYEQYF.